A single sample is the source of the 15 T cell receptor beta chains below, sequenced in a study of cytomegalovirus exposure and HLA in healthy donors. Profiling relied on immunoSEQ multiplex PCR, and the TCRdb table lists in-frame clones only, not all of them. The sample holds around 160,000 clones; more than 75% are singletons and the top ten take 2.5% to 3%. Sequences were obtained from PBMCs. The receptors shown here come from a man aged 18 to 29 in good health and CMV-seronegative.

The chain couples TRBV28 to TRBJ1-2; 11 nucleotides match TRBD1. Trimming at V came to 5 bases and at J to 6 bases, leaving 14 bases not matched to a gene. The length of the CDR3 is 17 residues. The germline V gene has CDR1 MDHEN and CDR2 SYDVKM. The CDR3 nucleotides read TGTGCCAGCAGTCACCCTGGACAGGGGGCAGTTTTTGATGGCTACACCTTC. Translating gives CASSHPGQGAVFDGYTF.

J is TRBJ1-2 and V is TRBV10-3; perhaps TRBD1 as D (6 bases). The CDR3 runs to 14 residues. Deletions cut 7 bases from V and 8 bases from J, with 20 bases between. Germline lookup yields CDR1 ENHRY and CDR2 SYGVKD. The CDR3 loop is CAIKSGGQMFGYTF. The CDR3 DNA follows: TGTGCCATCAAATCTGGGGGCCAGATGTTCGGCTACACCTTC.

On this clone itself: One junction end does not reproduce the germline sequence, and a read error may be involved. The chain is built from TRBV6-6 and TRBJ1-4; 7 nucleotides agree with TRBD1. The CDR3 is 11 amino acids. CDR1 and CDR2 from the germline V gene are MNHNY and SVGAGI (reference sequence). The CDR3 sequence: CASSTQGRRIF. In DNA, the CDR3 is TGTGCCAGCAGTACACAGGGGCGGAGGATTTTT.

The chain combines TRBV7-9 with TRBJ2-7, with 11 positions matching TRBD2. In germline, CDR1 is SEHNR, CDR2 FQNEAQ (reference sequence). Trimming at V came to 5 bases and at J to 2 bases, leaving 8 bases not matched to a gene. This CDR3 is built from 16 residues. The CDR3 nucleotides are TGTGCCAGCAGCCCACCCGGGACTAGCGGTACCTACGAGCAGTACTTC. It specifies CASSPPGTSGTYEQYF. The full variable domain, with the rest looked up from reference TRBV7-9 and TRBJ2-7, is DTGVSQNPRHKITKRGQNVTFRCDPISEHNRLYWYRQTLGQGPEFLTYFQNEAQLEKSRLLSDRFSAERPKGSFSTLEIQRTEQGDSAMYLCASSPPGTSGTYEQYFGPGTRLTVT.

The chain uses TRBV2 and TRBJ2-7; TRBD2 matches at 8 bases. Unmatched junction bases numbered 10, after V lost 5 bases and J lost 7 bases. Germline V gene sequence: CDR1 SNHLY, CDR2 FYNNEI. The CDR3 has 14 residues. The DNA of the CDR3 is TGTGCCAGCAGTCCAGCGGGAGTAGTAGGTGAGCAGTACTTC. It is translated as CASSPAGVVGEQYF.

The gene calls are TRBV5-4 and TRBJ2-4; D assignment may be TRBD1 or TRBD2 (5 bases each). Germline CDR1 and CDR2: SGHNT and YYREEE (reference sequence). V lost 4 bases and J lost 0, with 14 bases in between. CDR3 size: 16 residues. As DNA, the CDR3 is TGTGCCAGCAGCCTGGGGCGGGCCCTAGCCAAAAACATTCAGTACTTC. It codes for CASSLGRALAKNIQYF.

As regards this clone: The same CDR3 also results from other DNA sequences found in this sample. V is TRBV6-4 and J is TRBJ2-1, with 7 bases lining up with TRBD2. After removal of 4 bases from V and 3 bases from J, the junction contained 3 bases not matched to a gene. CDR3 size: 14 residues. CDR1 is MRHNA, CDR2 SNTAGT, per germline. The CDR3 loop is CASSVVAGYNEQFF. In DNA, the CDR3 is TGTGCCAGCAGTGTGGTAGCGGGCTACAATGAGCAGTTCTTC.

V and J are TRBV2 and TRBJ2-6; a possible D gene is TRBD1 (6 bases). Germline V CDR1 and CDR2: SNHLY, FYNNEI. Deletions cut 1 base from V and 0 bases from J, with 13 bases between. This CDR3 has 18 amino acids. The CDR3 protein is CASSEGTVIYSGANVLTF. CDR3 DNA sequence: TGTGCCAGCAGTGAAGGGACAGTGATATACTCTGGGGCCAACGTCCTGACTTTC.

In regard to this clone: The same CDR3 is also encoded by other DNA sequences in this sample. J is TRBJ1-5 and V is TRBV27; the match to TRBD1 covers 7 bases. This CDR3 is 14 amino acids long. Germline V gene lookup returns CDR1 MNHEY and CDR2 SMNVEV (reference sequence). Unmatched junction bases numbered 4, after V lost 5 bases and J lost 3 bases. CDR3 loop: CASSPTGFNQPQHF. Written as DNA, the CDR3 is TGTGCCAGCAGTCCGACAGGGTTCAATCAGCCCCAGCATTTT.

This clone has just a few counts. The V call is TRBV11-2, the J call TRBJ2-1; D is undetermined. V gave up 5 bases and J gave up 8 bases, with 10 bases separating them. Per the germline V gene, CDR1 is SGHAT and CDR2 is FQNNGV. The CDR3 runs 12 residues. CDR3 loop: CASSTRFDEQFF. DNA of the CDR3: TGTGCCAGCAGCACCAGGTTCGATGAGCAGTTCTTC.

V gene TRBV5-4 combines with J gene TRBJ2-2, with D maybe TRBD1 (6 bases). CDR3 length: 15 residues. The germline CDR1 and CDR2 sequences are SGHNT and YYREEE (reference sequence). The V end lost 3 bases, the J end lost 3 bases, and 12 bases lay between the germline ends. The CDR3 DNA sequence: TGTGCCAGCAGCTCAGGGGCCGGTCACACCGGGGAGCTGTTTTTT. This translates into CASSSGAGHTGELFF.

The V gene is TRBV30, the J gene TRBJ1-5; no firm D call. Trimming removed 1 base from V and 0 bases from J, with 7 bases in between. The CDR3 has 14 residues. Looked up from germline, CDR1 is GTSNPN and CDR2 is SVGIG (reference sequence). CDR3 in DNA: TGTGCCTGGAGTGCCCCACATAGCAATCAGCCCCAGCATTTT. Amino acids: CAWSAPHSNQPQHF.

The V call is TRBV28, the J call TRBJ2-5; 7 bases agree with TRBD1. V was pared by 5 bases and J by 3 bases, with 6 bases of the junction left unmatched. Germline-derived CDR1 and CDR2 are MDHEN and SYDVKM. There are 14 residues in the CDR3. CDR3 DNA: TGTGCCAGCAGTCCGACCCAGGGGGAAGAGACCCAGTACTTC. Its translation: CASSPTQGEETQYF. The full variable domain, completed using reference TRBV28 and TRBJ2-5, is DVKVTQSSRYLVKRTGEKVFLECVQDMDHENMFWYRQDPGLGLRLIYFSYDVKMKEKGDIPEGYSVSREKKERFSLILESASTNQTSMYLCASSPTQGEETQYFGPGTRLLVL.

This chain uses TRBV2 with TRBJ2-6, with a tentative D call TRBD1 (5 bases). The ends were cut back, 7 bases at V and 2 bases at J, with 12 bases in the middle. CDR3 size: 15 residues. Germline V lookup: CDR1 SNHLY, CDR2 FYNNEI. The CDR3 loop is CASTIQATGANVLTF. In nucleotides, the CDR3 is TGTGCCAGCACAATACAGGCTACTGGGGCCAACGTCCTGACTTTC.

This rearrangement joins TRBV7-9 to TRBJ1-4; 7 positions match TRBD1. The germline gives CDR1 SEHNR, CDR2 FQNEAQ (reference sequence). The CDR3 has 19 residues. The ends lost 5 bases at V and 0 bases at J; junction bases unmatched: 15. CDR3 DNA sequence: TGTGCCAGCAGCCTGTACGGGACAGCCATACCTGCAACTAATGAAAAACTGTTTTTT. Its protein product is CASSLYGTAIPATNEKLFF.